These 29 T cell receptor beta chains originate from one sample sequenced in a study of cytomegalovirus exposure and HLA in healthy donors. PCR employed 60 Vbeta and 13 Jbeta primers. Using immunoSEQ multiplex PCR, the repertoire was profiled, and TCRdb retains in-frame clones only, with some absent. Altogether 150,000 to 200,000 clones are present, 75% to 80% being singletons, with the ten largest covering under 4%. The specimen sequenced was PBMCs. These receptors came from a woman aged 40 to 50 in good health and CMV-seronegative.

The chain recombines TRBV6-6 with TRBJ1-2; D may be TRBD1 (5 bases). The V end lost 2 bases, the J end lost 7 bases, and 14 bases lay between the germline ends. The CDR3 runs to 14 residues. Germline CDR1 MNHNY, CDR2 SVGAGI (reference sequence). Here the CDR3 DNA reads TGTGCCAGCAGTTACGGGGCGGGAAACGGTGGCTACACCTTC. It encodes CASSYGAGNGGYTF.

The chain carries TRBV13 and TRBJ2-1, with TRBD2 as a possible D gene (5 bases). The CDR3 length is 13 residues. The germline gives CDR1 PRHDT, CDR2 FYEKMQ (reference sequence). Between the trimmed V and J ends, which lost 1 base and 8 bases, there was a span of 9 bases. The CDR3 loop reads CASSLESGYEQFF. DNA of the CDR3: TGTGCCAGCAGCTTAGAGTCGGGATATGAGCAGTTCTTC.

CDR3 protein: CASSVGGVGTEAFF. CDR3 DNA sequence: TGTGCCAGCAGCGTAGGGGGGGTAGGAACTGAAGCTTTCTTT. The rearrangement links TRBV9 to TRBJ1-1, with D perhaps TRBD1 (5 bases). Germline CDR1 and CDR2: SGDLS and YYNGEE. CDR3 length equals 14 residues. Trimming stripped 0 bases from V and 5 bases from J, with 11 bases between.

The gene calls are TRBV18 and TRBJ2-1, with D tentatively TRBD2 (7 bases). The CDR3 has 18 residues. Trimming stripped 5 bases from V and 2 bases from J, with 22 bases between. The germline V gene has CDR1 KGHSH and CDR2 LQKENI. The chain's CDR3 is CASSTKTGQGGTYNEQFF. Written as DNA, the CDR3 is TGTGCCAGCTCAACTAAGACAGGCCAGGGAGGGACCTACAATGAGCAGTTCTTC.

This chain joins TRBV5-6 and TRBJ2-5, with D perhaps matching TRBD1 (6 bases). The germline V gene has CDR1 SGHDT and CDR2 YYEEEE. The CDR3 is made up of 14 amino acids. Trimming took 0 bases from V and 4 from J, leaving 10 bases between them. As DNA, the CDR3 is TGTGCCAGCAGCTTGGCAACAGGGTCAGAGACCCAGTACTTC. Protein product: CASSLATGSETQYF.

The rearrangement joins TRBV5-1 to TRBJ2-3; no definite D call. Germline lookup yields CDR1 SGHRS and CDR2 YFSETQ. This CDR3 comprises 15 residues. Trimming stripped 2 bases from V and 0 bases from J, with 10 bases between. CDR3 loop: CASSFTSISTDTQYF. The CDR3 region has the DNA TGCGCCAGCAGCTTTACGAGTATTAGCACAGATACGCAGTATTTT. Complete variable domain (other parts from reference TRBV5-1 and TRBJ2-3): KAGVTQTPRYLIKTRGQQVTLSCSPISGHRSVSWYQQTPGQGLQFLFEYFSETQRNKGNFPGRFSGRQFSNSRSEMNVSTLELGDSALYLCASSFTSISTDTQYFGPGTRLTVL.

This chain connects TRBV5-1 to TRBJ1-2; 8 bases map to TRBD1. V lost 3 bases, J lost 8 bases, and 9 bases stayed unmatched. CDR1 SGHRS and CDR2 YFSETQ come from the germline V gene. This CDR3 has 14 amino acids. This chain's CDR3 is CASSWSGGRSGYTF. DNA of the CDR3: TGCGCCAGCAGCTGGTCAGGGGGCAGGTCGGGCTACACCTTC. The full variable domain, rest sourced from reference TRBV5-1 and TRBJ1-2, is KAGVTQTPRYLIKTRGQQVTLSCSPISGHRSVSWYQQTPGQGLQFLFEYFSETQRNKGNFPGRFSGRQFSNSRSEMNVSTLELGDSALYLCASSWSGGRSGYTFGSGTRLTVV.

The chain couples TRBV5-1 to TRBJ1-4; D not resolved. CDR1 and CDR2 (germline): SGHRS, YFSETQ. CDR3 length: 13 amino acids. V was trimmed by 7 bases and J by 2 bases, leaving 9 bases between them. CDR3 sequence reads: CASRVFTNEKLFF. The CDR3 DNA follows: TGCGCCAGCCGGGTCTTCACTAATGAAAAACTGTTTTTT. The variable domain in full, with the rest retrieved from reference TRBV5-1 and TRBJ1-4, is KAGVTQTPRYLIKTRGQQVTLSCSPISGHRSVSWYQQTPGQGLQFLFEYFSETQRNKGNFPGRFSGRQFSNSRSEMNVSTLELGDSALYLCASRVFTNEKLFFGSGTQLSVL.

V gene TRBV2 combines with J gene TRBJ2-7; TRBD2 matches at 11 bases. Losses at the gene ends were 7 bases for V and 3 bases for J; bases not matched to a gene: 5. Looked up from germline, CDR1 is SNHLY and CDR2 is FYNNEI. The length of the CDR3 is 14 residues. CDR3 in amino acids: CASMTTSGGYEQYF. CDR3 bases: TGTGCCAGCATGACCACTAGCGGGGGCTACGAGCAGTACTTC.

This chain uses TRBV7-9 with TRBJ2-7, with 7 bases aligning to TRBD1. The junction had 16 bases not matched to a gene; V was cut back by 5 bases and J by 0 bases. The CDR3 loop spans 18 amino acids. Germline V lookup: CDR1 SEHNR, CDR2 FQNEAQ (reference sequence). CDR3 DNA sequence: TGTGCCAGCAGCACCCCAAGGGGACAGCGCGTATTCTCCTACGAGCAGTACTTC. Its protein is CASSTPRGQRVFSYEQYF.

This clone was found a few times. This chain connects TRBV7-2 to TRBJ2-1, with D perhaps matching TRBD1 (5 bases). Trimming took off 2 bases at V and 9 bases at J, with 11 bases between the two ends. Germline loops: CDR1 SGHTA, CDR2 FQGNSA. There are 13 residues in the CDR3. The CDR3 loop reads CASSLNFRGEQFF. The CDR3 bases are TGTGCCAGCAGCTTAAATTTTAGGGGTGAGCAGTTCTTC.

The J gene is TRBJ2-2, the V gene TRBV6-6; 11 bases map to TRBD1. The CDR3 covers 15 residues. V was clipped by 5 bases and J by 7 bases; unmatched bases: 6. The germline gives CDR1 MNHNY, CDR2 SVGAGI (reference sequence). The CDR3 sequence: CASSPRDRGDGELFF. The CDR3 DNA reads as TGTGCCAGCAGTCCCCGGGACAGGGGGGACGGGGAGCTGTTTTTT.

The CDR3 loop reads CASSPTGQGDSPLHF. The CDR3 DNA reads as TGTGCCAGCAGTCCTACAGGACAGGGGGATTCACCCCTCCACTTT. This chain joins TRBV28 and TRBJ1-6; TRBD1 aligns across 10 bases. The junction had 6 bases not matched to a gene; V was cut back by 5 bases and J by 8 bases. Germline V gene sequence: CDR1 MDHEN, CDR2 SYDVKM. The CDR3 length is 15 residues.

The CDR3 sequence: CASQDRGRTLPQHF. The CDR3 nucleotides are TGTGCCAGTCAGGACAGGGGCCGAACGTTGCCCCAGCATTTT. The chain recombines TRBV19 with TRBJ1-5; 9 bases line up with TRBD1. V gave up 8 bases and J gave up 9 bases; unmatched junction bases: 11. This CDR3 comprises 14 residues. Germline CDR1 and CDR2: LNHDA and SQIVND (reference sequence).

The table lists this clone with a few counts. The V gene is TRBV27, the J gene TRBJ1-2; D remains unclear. Trimming cost V 4 bases and J 4 bases, with 7 bases left between them. CDR3 length: 12 amino acids. Germline CDR1 is MNHEY and CDR2 is SMNVEV (reference sequence). CDR3 region: CASSSGSYGYTF. For the CDR3, the DNA is TGTGCCAGCAGTTCCGGGTCCTATGGCTACACCTTC.

The rearrangement links TRBV12-5 to TRBJ2-3; no clear D. The CDR3 covers 13 residues. Germline assignment: CDR1 LGHNT and CDR2 FRNRAP. Trimming took off 4 bases at V and 1 base at J, with 6 bases between the two ends. CDR3 nucleotide sequence: TGTGCTAGTGGTTCTCTTGGCACAGATACGCAGTATTTT. It specifies CASGSLGTDTQYF.

CDR3: CASRRGQEGDEQYF. The CDR3 nucleotides are TGTGCCAGCAGGAGGGGACAGGAGGGCGACGAGCAGTACTTC. V and J are TRBV7-3 and TRBJ2-7, with 8 bases fitting TRBD1. Per germline, CDR1 SGHTA and CDR2 FQGTGA. The CDR3 is 14 amino acids. J was trimmed by 5 bases and V by 6 bases; bases with no gene match: 9.

This sequence joins TRBV10-2 and TRBJ1-1; TRBD1 matches 9 bases. J was trimmed by 7 bases and V by 7 bases; bases with no gene match: 7. The CDR3 runs to 13 residues. Germline assignment: CDR1 WSHSY and CDR2 SAAADI. The CDR3: CASIDRGVGEAFF. The CDR3 DNA sequence: TGCGCCAGCATCGACAGGGGGGTTGGTGAAGCTTTCTTT.

The chain uses TRBV7-8 and TRBJ1-1; D call uncertain. The germline V and J ends were trimmed by 4 bases and 4 bases, with 10 bases remaining between them. Germline CDR1 SGHVS, CDR2 FQNEAQ. The CDR3 length is 13 residues. The CDR3 DNA sequence: TGTGCCAGCAGCTACCTCGGGAGCACTGAAGCTTTCTTT. Its translation is CASSYLGSTEAFF.

This chain connects TRBV7-9 to TRBJ2-7, with a weak D call TRBD2 (5 bases). Germline V lookup: CDR1 SEHNR, CDR2 FQNEAQ (reference sequence). This CDR3 spans 13 amino acids. Trimming shortened V by 5 bases and J by 3 bases, and 11 bases separated the two germline ends. In nucleotides, the CDR3 is TGTGCCAGCAGCGTCGGGGAGAACTACGAGCAGTACTTC. Translation gives CASSVGENYEQYF.

V gene TRBV4-1 combines with J gene TRBJ1-3; a possible D gene is TRBD1 (6 bases). The CDR3 has 15 residues. V dropped 4 bases and J dropped 0 bases, with 10 bases sitting between them. Germline CDR1 is MGHRA and CDR2 is YSYEKL. The CDR3, as DNA: TGCGCCAGCAGCCCCCGGGACAACTCTGGAAACACCATATATTTT. Its protein is CASSPRDNSGNTIYF.

V gene TRBV12-5 combines with J gene TRBJ1-5, with 8 bases fitting TRBD1. Losses at the gene ends were 5 bases for V and 2 bases for J; bases not matched to a gene: 14. CDR1 is LGHNT, CDR2 FRNRAP, per germline. The CDR3 covers 18 residues. The CDR3 loop is CASGPHPSGTGGNQPQHF. CDR3 coding DNA: TGTGCTAGTGGTCCCCATCCTTCCGGGACAGGAGGCAATCAGCCCCAGCATTTT.

This CDR3 reads CASSRRRGGEAFF. The CDR3 DNA sequence: TGTGCCAGCAGTCGGCGAAGGGGAGGTGAAGCTTTCTTT. J is TRBJ1-1 and V is TRBV2; D is possibly TRBD1 (5 bases). The CDR3 covers 13 residues. The V end was cut by 5 bases, the J end by 7 bases, with 14 bases between. Germline V gene data show CDR1 as SNHLY and CDR2 as FYNNEI.

This chain joins TRBV10-3 and TRBJ1-5; 9 positions match TRBD1. V shed 8 bases, J shed 6 bases, and the junction held 5 bases outside the gene matches. The CDR3 runs 13 residues. Germline V gene data show CDR1 as ENHRY and CDR2 as SYGVKD. CDR3 region: CAIGDRESQPQHF. The CDR3 DNA follows: TGTGCCATCGGGGACAGGGAAAGTCAGCCCCAGCATTTT.

The chain has TRBV2 and TRBJ2-3; 8 bases match TRBD2. CDR3 size: 16 residues. Trimming took 5 bases from V and 4 from J; bases not matched to a gene: 11. CDR1 is SNHLY and CDR2 is FYNNEI in the germline V gene. CDR3 nucleotide sequence: TGTGCCAGCAGTTTGGGGGCCCGGGGGGGGCCAGATACGCAGTATTTT. Amino acids: CASSLGARGGPDTQYF.

The chain recombines TRBV9 with TRBJ1-2; no firm D call. The ends were cut back, 3 bases at V and 0 bases at J, with 9 bases in the middle. CDR3 size: 14 residues. In germline, CDR1 is SGDLS, CDR2 YYNGEE. CDR3 region: CASSDPQSNYGYTF. In DNA, the CDR3 is TGTGCCAGCAGCGATCCACAGTCTAACTATGGCTACACCTTC.

This chain joins TRBV7-9 and TRBJ1-4; TRBD1 matches at 8 bases. The V gene end was trimmed by 3 bases and the J gene end by 8 bases; junction bases not matched to a gene: 14. Per germline, CDR1 SEHNR and CDR2 FQNEAQ (reference sequence). The CDR3 runs to 17 residues. The CDR3 sequence: CASSFLDRALLREKLFF. DNA of the CDR3: TGTGCCAGCAGCTTTCTGGACAGGGCACTCCTTCGCGAAAAACTGTTTTTT.

This clone was counted a single time. For the CDR3, the DNA is TGCAGTGCTAGAGCGACAAGAGCCCAGTACTTC. Protein sequence: CSARATRAQYF. The chain carries TRBV20-1 and TRBJ2-5; D remains unclear. This CDR3 region has 11 residues. The V gene's germline CDR1 is DFQATT and CDR2 SNEGSKA (reference sequence). Trimming took 1 base from V and 9 from J, leaving 9 bases between them.

The chain combines TRBV13 with TRBJ2-1; 11 bases agree with TRBD2. The trim removed 5 bases at V and 4 bases at J, leaving 7 bases unmatched. CDR3 length: 16 amino acids. Germline V gene lookup returns CDR1 PRHDT and CDR2 FYEKMQ (reference sequence). CDR3 amino acids: CASSPPGLAVYNEQFF. For the CDR3, the DNA is TGTGCCAGCAGCCCACCGGGACTAGCGGTATACAATGAGCAGTTCTTC.